This TCR beta chain was retrieved from a study of long-term antiretroviral therapy in people with HIV. Regarding the study as a whole: HIV repertoires covered narrower CDR3 length ranges than controls did. Pre-ART expanded TRB clones stayed dominant throughout, though often decreasing after ART.

Per individual, the PBMC samples numbered at least one pre-ART and at least two post-ART. Researchers report immunoSEQ v3.0 was run at survey level. Using immunoSEQ multiplex PCR, the repertoire was profiled, and TCRdb retains in-frame clones only, with some absent. The table records fewer than 45,000 clones, approximately 80% of them present only once. A remark on this clone: The antigen remains unidentified.

The specimen was unsorted PBMCs, collected 3.4 years after starting antiretroviral therapy. The receptor comes from a man aged 25 to 40 with HIV.

The CDR3 DNA follows: TGTGCCAGCCCCAAAGAGGGGACTAGTTCCTCCTACGAGCAGTACTTC. Residues: CASPKEGTSSSYEQYF. The rearrangement links TRBV28 to TRBJ2-7, with 8 bases identical to TRBD2. V lost 8 bases to trimming and J lost 0 bases; unmatched junction nucleotides: 12. Germline V gene lookup returns CDR1 MDHEN and CDR2 SYDVKM. This CDR3 has 16 amino acids.